Sequencing of this T cell receptor beta chain was carried out in a study of control samples from healthy donors and cancer patients. Generated by immunoSEQ multiplex PCR, the TCRdb table keeps only in-frame clones and is missing some. The repertoire consists of about 150,000 clones, with over 90% occurring once and the leading ten covering roughly 2.3%. CDR1 and CDR2 (germline): LGHNA, YNFKEQ. Trimming took 0 bases from V and 2 from J, leaving 11 bases between them. This CDR3 is 15 amino acids long. J is TRBJ2-7 and V is TRBV4-2, with TRBD1 as a possible D gene (6 bases). Sequenced material: blood. The TCR sequence derives from a man aged 50-60 years in good health. DNA of the CDR3: TGTGCCAGCAGCCAAGATCCGGACAGCACCTACGAGCAGTACTTC. It translates to CASSQDPDSTYEQYF.